These 20 T cell receptor beta chains came from one sample sequenced in a study of T-cell memory formation after mild COVID-19. From the 5' RACE reads, TCRdb called clonotypes with MiXCR, one entry per CDR3 protein. The table shows 400,000 or so distinct CDR3 sequences, with over 15% occurring only once. The specimen was PBMCs or a T cell subset sorted from them (not recorded which). These TCRs come from an adult woman who had mild COVID-19 (a few samples of this study predate the infection). Cell type and time point are not known.

The J gene is TRBJ2-5, the V gene TRBV25-1, with 9 bases identical to TRBD1. The CDR3 is 15 amino acids. CDR1 is MGHDK, CDR2 SYGVNS, per germline. Trimming cost V 6 bases and J 1 base; bases outside gene matches: 6. The CDR3 loop is CASREGQGIQETQYF. The DNA of the CDR3 is TGTGCCAGCAGAGAAGGACAGGGGATCCAAGAGACCCAGTACTTC.

The chain has TRBV5-1 and TRBJ1-1; tentative D call: TRBD1 (5 bases). Trimming shortened V by 7 bases and J by 3 bases, and 16 bases separated the two germline ends. Germline CDR1 reads SGHRS; CDR2 reads YFSETQ. The CDR3 sequence is 14 residues long. The CDR3 spells CASALGSGYTEAFF. The CDR3 coding sequence is TGCGCCAGCGCCCTAGGCTCAGGGTACACTGAAGCTTTCTTT.

V gene TRBV29-1 combines with J gene TRBJ2-2; 8 bases align to TRBD1. The CDR3 is 16 residues long. J was trimmed by 4 bases and V by 6 bases; bases with no gene match: 13. The germline V gene encodes CDR1 SQVTM and CDR2 ANQGSEA. The CDR3 sequence is CSVRQTGGQSTGELFF. DNA for the CDR3: TGCAGCGTGAGACAAACAGGGGGGCAAAGCACCGGGGAGCTGTTTTTT.

The V call is TRBV12-3 or TRBV12-4, the J call TRBJ1-6; perhaps TRBD1 as D (6 bases). V gave up 4 bases and J gave up 13 bases, with 14 bases separating them. The CDR3 runs to 13 residues. In DNA form, the CDR3 reads TGTGCCAGCAGTTCTCGACAGGCCTCCCCCCTCCACTTT. Translating it yields CASSSRQASPLHF.

This clonotype showed up just a few times. This sequence joins TRBV7-3 and TRBJ2-1; 7 bases are shared with TRBD2. J gave up 3 bases and V 2 bases, and 7 bases lay outside the gene matches. There are 16 residues in the CDR3. Per germline, CDR1 SGHTA and CDR2 FQGTGA. The CDR3 DNA sequence: TGTGCCAGCAGCTTATTTGGAGCGGGAAACTACAATGAGCAGTTCTTC. Its protein is CASSLFGAGNYNEQFF.

The rearrangement links TRBV19 to TRBJ2-3; TRBD2 matches 10 bases. The V gene's germline CDR1 is LNHDA and CDR2 SQIVND (reference sequence). The CDR3 runs to 16 residues. Trimming removed 1 base from V and 2 bases from J; junction bases left unmatched: 3. CDR3 DNA sequence: TGTGCCAGTAGTATAGTAACTAGCGGGATCACAGATACGCAGTATTTT. This translates into CASSIVTSGITDTQYF.

The chain is built from TRBV5-1 and TRBJ2-3, with 9 bases identical to TRBD2. Germline CDR1 reads SGHRS; CDR2 reads YFSETQ. This CDR3 has 16 amino acids. The trim removed 6 bases at V and 1 base at J, leaving 9 bases unmatched. The CDR3 loop reads CASTLLAGVGTDTQYF. The CDR3 nucleotides are TGCGCCAGCACCCTACTAGCGGGCGTCGGCACAGATACGCAGTATTTT.

This clonotype showed up just a few times. The gene calls are TRBV12-3 or TRBV12-4 and TRBJ2-1; 10 nucleotides align to TRBD2. V lost 4 bases and J lost 5; bases outside the gene matches: 8. This CDR3 is 16 amino acids long. The CDR3 DNA follows: TGTGCCAGCAGTTCGGTTTGGCTAGCGGGGGACAATGAGCAGTTCTTC. This encodes CASSSVWLAGDNEQFF.

This clonotype was picked up a small number of times. V is TRBV7-9 and J is TRBJ1-2; maybe TRBD1 (5 bases). The germline V and J ends were trimmed by 4 bases and 4 bases, with 7 bases remaining between them. Per the germline V gene, CDR1 is SEHNR and CDR2 is FQNEAQ (reference sequence). The CDR3 is 12 residues long. The chain's CDR3 is CASSSGTYGYTF. In DNA form, the CDR3 reads TGTGCCAGCAGCTCAGGGACCTATGGCTACACCTTC.

This clonotype was observed a handful of times. This chain joins TRBV5-1 and TRBJ2-1; D gene ambiguous. This CDR3 has 14 amino acids. V gave up 4 bases and J gave up 0 bases, with 8 bases separating them. The germline V gene encodes CDR1 SGHRS and CDR2 YFSETQ. CDR3 residues: CASSKRSSYNEQFF. DNA for the CDR3: TGCGCCAGCAGCAAGAGGAGCTCCTACAATGAGCAGTTCTTC.

The chain combines TRBV2 with TRBJ2-5; a weak D match, TRBD1 (8 bases). Trimming removed 5 bases from V and 4 bases from J, with 17 bases in between. The CDR3 spans 15 residues. The germline gives CDR1 SNHLY, CDR2 FYNNEI. Here the CDR3 DNA reads TGTGCCAGCAGTTTTGGACAGGGAGGGGCAGAGACCCAGTACTTC. This encodes CASSFGQGGAETQYF.

This clonotype has more than one count but fewer than ten. This rearrangement joins TRBV5-1 to TRBJ2-2, with D possibly matching TRBD1 (6 bases). Germline V CDR1 and CDR2: SGHRS, YFSETQ. The CDR3 covers 14 residues. The V and J ends lost 5 bases and 5 bases respectively, with 13 bases between them. The CDR3 loop is CASRNGTHTGELFF. In nucleotides, the CDR3 is TGCGCCAGCAGAAACGGGACACATACCGGGGAGCTGTTTTTT.

CDR3: CASSLGPAASYEQYF. In DNA, the CDR3 is TGTGCCAGCAGCTTAGGCCCCGCCGCATCCTACGAGCAGTACTTC. The chain is built from TRBV7-2 and TRBJ2-7; unclear D gene. The CDR3 is made up of 15 amino acids. Trimming removed 1 base at V and 1 base at J, with 11 bases between. CDR1 is SGHTA and CDR2 is FQGNSA in the germline V gene. The full variable domain, with the rest looked up from reference TRBV7-2 and TRBJ2-7, is GAGVSQSPSNKVTEKGKDVELRCDPISGHTALYWYRQSLGQGLEFLIYFQGNSAPDKSGLPSDRFSAERTGGSVSTLTIQRTQQEDSAVYLCASSLGPAASYEQYFGPGTRLTVT.

The V and J genes are TRBV27 and TRBJ1-2; the D gene is possibly TRBD1 (5 bases). Trimming took 2 bases from V and 7 from J, leaving 11 bases between them. Germline CDR1 MNHEY, CDR2 SMNVEV (reference sequence). The CDR3 is made up of 13 amino acids. The CDR3 nucleotides are TGTGCCAGCAGTTTAAGGGCCGGGGCTGGCTACACCTTC. Its translation is CASSLRAGAGYTF.

CDR3 in amino acids: CSATDGNNQPQHF. The CDR3 DNA sequence: TGCAGTGCTACAGACGGCAACAATCAGCCCCAGCATTTT. The chain combines TRBV20-1 with TRBJ1-5; no clear D gene. Trimming stripped 4 bases from V and 3 bases from J, with 10 bases between. The length of the CDR3 is 13 residues. Germline lookup yields CDR1 DFQATT and CDR2 SNEGSKA (reference sequence).

The chain uses TRBV12-5 and TRBJ2-2, with 7 bases aligning to TRBD2. The V gene's germline CDR1 is LGHNT and CDR2 FRNRAP. This CDR3 spans 16 amino acids. With V trimmed by 3 bases and J by 3 bases, 7 bases remained unmatched. For the CDR3, the DNA is TGTGCTAGTGGTTTCTCCAGGGAGGGGTACACCGGGGAGCTGTTTTTT. This encodes CASGFSREGYTGELFF.

Ten or more counts support this clonotype. The gene calls are TRBV5-1 and TRBJ2-7, with 16 bases that match TRBD2. CDR3 size: 16 residues. V shed 6 bases and J 7 bases; nucleotides not matched to a gene: 10. CDR1 is SGHRS, CDR2 YFSETQ, per germline. The CDR3 DNA reads TGCGCCAGCAATGCCGGGACTAGCGGGGGGGTTTGGGAGCAGTACTTC. Protein product: CASNAGTSGGVWEQYF.

This sequence joins TRBV3-1 and TRBJ2-7, with TRBD2 matching over 9 bases. The CDR3 spans 15 residues. Trimming cost V 3 bases and J 6 bases; bases outside gene matches: 9. Germline loops: CDR1 LGHDT, CDR2 YNNKEL (reference sequence). This chain's CDR3 is CASSHSISGSLEQYF. For the CDR3, the DNA is TGTGCCAGCAGCCACTCTATTAGCGGGAGCCTCGAGCAGTACTTC.

This clonotype was detected only a few times. The chain uses TRBV29-1 and TRBJ2-1; D is perhaps TRBD1 (6 bases). This CDR3 comprises 15 residues. The germline gives CDR1 SQVTM, CDR2 ANQGSEA. Between the trimmed V and J ends, which lost 4 bases and 4 bases, there was a span of 17 bases. The CDR3: CSVVGRRGGYNEQFF. CDR3 nucleotide sequence: TGCAGCGTTGTAGGGCGAAGAGGGGGATACAATGAGCAGTTCTTC.

This sequence joins TRBV5-5 and TRBJ2-2, with a tentative D call TRBD2 (5 bases). Trimming pared 2 bases from V and 4 bases from J, leaving 12 bases between. From germline, CDR1 is SGHKS and CDR2 YYEKEE (reference sequence). There are 15 residues in the CDR3. The CDR3 spells CASSFGKGSTGELFF. Written as DNA, the CDR3 is TGTGCCAGCAGCTTTGGGAAAGGGAGCACCGGGGAGCTGTTTTTT.